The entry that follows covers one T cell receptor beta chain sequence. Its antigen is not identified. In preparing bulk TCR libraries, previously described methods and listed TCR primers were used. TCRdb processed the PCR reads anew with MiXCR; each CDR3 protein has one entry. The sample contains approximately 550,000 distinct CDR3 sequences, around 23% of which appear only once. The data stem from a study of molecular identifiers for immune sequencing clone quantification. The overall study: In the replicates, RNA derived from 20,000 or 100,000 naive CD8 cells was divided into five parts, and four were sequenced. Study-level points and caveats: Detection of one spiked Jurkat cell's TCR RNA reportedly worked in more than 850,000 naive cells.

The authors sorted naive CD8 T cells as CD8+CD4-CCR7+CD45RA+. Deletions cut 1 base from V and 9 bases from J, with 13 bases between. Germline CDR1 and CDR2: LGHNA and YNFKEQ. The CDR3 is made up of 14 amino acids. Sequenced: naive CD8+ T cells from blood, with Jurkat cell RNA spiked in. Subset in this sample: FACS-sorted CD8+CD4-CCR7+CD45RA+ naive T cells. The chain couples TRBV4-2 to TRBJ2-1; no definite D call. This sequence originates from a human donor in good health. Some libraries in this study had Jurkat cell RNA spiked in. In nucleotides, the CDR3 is TGTGCCAGCAGCCAAGTTTCTAGTTCTATTGAGCAGTTCTTC. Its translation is CASSQVSSSIEQFF.